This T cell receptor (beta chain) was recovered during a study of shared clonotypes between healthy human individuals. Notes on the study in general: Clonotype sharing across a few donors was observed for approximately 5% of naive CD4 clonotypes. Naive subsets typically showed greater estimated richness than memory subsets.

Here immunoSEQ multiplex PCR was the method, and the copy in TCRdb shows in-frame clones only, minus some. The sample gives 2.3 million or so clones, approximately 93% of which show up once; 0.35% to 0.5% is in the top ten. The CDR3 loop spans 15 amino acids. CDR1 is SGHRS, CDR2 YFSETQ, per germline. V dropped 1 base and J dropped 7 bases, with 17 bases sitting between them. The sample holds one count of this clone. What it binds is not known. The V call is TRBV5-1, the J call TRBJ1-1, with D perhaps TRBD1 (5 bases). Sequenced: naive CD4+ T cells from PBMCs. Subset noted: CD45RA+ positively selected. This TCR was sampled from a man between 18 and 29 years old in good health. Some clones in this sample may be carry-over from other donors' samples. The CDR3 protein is CASSLPTPDSFEAFF. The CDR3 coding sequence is TGCGCCAGCAGCTTGCCTACACCCGACAGCTTTGAAGCTTTCTTT.